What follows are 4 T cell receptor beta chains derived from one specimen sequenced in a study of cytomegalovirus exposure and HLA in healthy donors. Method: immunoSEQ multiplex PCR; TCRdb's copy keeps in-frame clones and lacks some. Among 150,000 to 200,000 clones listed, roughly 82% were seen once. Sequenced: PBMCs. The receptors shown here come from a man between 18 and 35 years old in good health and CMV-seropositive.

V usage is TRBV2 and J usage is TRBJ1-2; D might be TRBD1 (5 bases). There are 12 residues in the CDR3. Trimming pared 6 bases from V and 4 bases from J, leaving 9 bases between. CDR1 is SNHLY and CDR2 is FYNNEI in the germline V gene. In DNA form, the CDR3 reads TGTGCCAGCAGGGGGGGACCCTATGGCTACACCTTC. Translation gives CASRGGPYGYTF.

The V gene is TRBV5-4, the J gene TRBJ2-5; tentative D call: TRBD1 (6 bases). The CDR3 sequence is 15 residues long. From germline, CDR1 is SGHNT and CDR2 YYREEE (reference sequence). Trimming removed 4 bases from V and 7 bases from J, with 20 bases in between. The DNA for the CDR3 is TGTGCCAGCAGCGGGAAGGGACACTCCCAGGGGACCCAGTACTTC. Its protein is CASSGKGHSQGTQYF. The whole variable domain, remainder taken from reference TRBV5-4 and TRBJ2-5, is ETGVTQSPTHLIKTRGQQVTLRCSSQSGHNTVSWYQQALGQGPQFIFQYYREEENGRGNFPPRFSGLQFPNYSSELNVNALELDDSALYLCASSGKGHSQGTQYFGPGTRLLVL.

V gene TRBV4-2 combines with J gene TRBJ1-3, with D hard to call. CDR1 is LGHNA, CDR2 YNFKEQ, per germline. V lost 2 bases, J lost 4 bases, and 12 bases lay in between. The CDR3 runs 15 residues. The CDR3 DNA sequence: TGTGCCAGCAGCCAACTTAACTCGCCCGGAAACACCATATATTTT. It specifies CASSQLNSPGNTIYF.

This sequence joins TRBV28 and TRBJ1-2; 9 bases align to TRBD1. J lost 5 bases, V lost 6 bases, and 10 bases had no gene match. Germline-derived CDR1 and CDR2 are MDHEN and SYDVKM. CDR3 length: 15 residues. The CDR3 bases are TGTGCCAGCAGCCCGACAGGGGGTGTTAGATATGGCTACACCTTC. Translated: CASSPTGGVRYGYTF.